These T cell receptor beta chains were read from a single sample in a study of T-cell memory formation after mild COVID-19. TCRdb re-called the 5' RACE reads with MiXCR, one entry per CDR3 protein. The sample records tens of thousands of distinct CDR3 sequences, around a fifth being singletons. The sequencing input was PBMCs or a T cell subset sorted from them (not recorded which). These receptors came from an adult who had mild COVID-19 (a few samples of this study predate the infection). Cell type and time point are not known. Both conserved end residues are part of each CDR3. D genes are given only for firm matches. Not every row has a clone size; where given, it reads once, few, many or a size class.

>15|TRBV5-1|TRBJ1-2|-|TRBD1
TGCGCCAGCAGCCTGACGGGACAGGGGAACTATGGCTACACCTTC
CASSLTGQGNYGYTF
>17|TRBV27|TRBJ2-7|few|TRBD1
TGTGCCAGCAGTTTATACCCCCGGGACAGGATCGTCCGCGAGCAGTACTTC
CASSLYPRDRIVREQYF
>16|TRBV7-2|TRBJ2-5|many|TRBD2
TGTGCCAGCAGCTCCTCTAGCGGGAATAGAGACCGGGCCCAGTACTTC
CASSSSSGNRDRAQYF
>14|TRBV3-1|TRBJ1-6|many|-
TGTGCCAGCAGAAAAGACCAATATAATTCACCCCTCCACTTT
CASRKDQYNSPLHF
>16|TRBV5-1|TRBJ2-7|-|TRBD2
TGCGCCAGCAGCTTGACTAGCGGGACCGGGGGCTACGAGCAGTACTTC
CASSLTSGTGGYEQYF
>13|TRBV7-9|TRBJ1-1|many|-
TGTGCCAGCAGCCTACAGGGAGTCACTGAAGCTTTCTTT
CASSLQGVTEAFF
>13|TRBV29-1|TRBJ1-2|many|TRBD1
TGCAGCGTTGGGGACAGAGCTAACTATGGCTACACCTTC
CSVGDRANYGYTF
>14|TRBV7-9|TRBJ1-2|few|TRBD1
TGTGCCAGCAGCCTCCCGGACAGGGGCTATGGCTACACCTTC
CASSLPDRGYGYTF
>18|TRBV6-1|TRBJ2-4|many|TRBD2
TGTGCCAGCAGCGAAACACTAGCGGGGGGGGTCGTCAAAAACATTCAGTACTTC
CASSETLAGGVVKNIQYF
>13|TRBV30|TRBJ1-2|many|-
TGTGCCTGGAGTATTGACAGATCCTATGGCTACACCTTC
CAWSIDRSYGYTF
>15|TRBV2|TRBJ2-7|-|-
TGTGCCAGCAGTGAACGGGGCGGGACCCCCTGGGAGCAGTACTTC
CASSERGGTPWEQYF
>13|TRBV10-3|TRBJ1-2|-|-
TGTGCCATCAGTGATGGGGAACGGGATGGCTACACCTTC
CAISDGERDGYTF
>14|TRBV10-3|TRBJ1-1|-|TRBD1
TGTGCCATCAGGGATGTGGACAGGGGGCATGAAGCTTTCTTT
CAIRDVDRGHEAFF
>15|TRBV20-1|TRBJ2-5|many|-
TGCAGTGCTAGAGATAGGGTATTGGGGCAAGAGACCCAGTACTTC
CSARDRVLGQETQYF
>15|TRBV30|TRBJ1-4|many|TRBD1
TGTGCCTGGAGAAAACAGGGGGGAGCTAATGAAAAACTGTTTTTT
CAWRKQGGANEKLFF
>13|TRBV3-1|TRBJ2-3|few|-
TGTGCCAGCAGCCGGAAAGAGGCAGATACGCAGTATTTT
CASSRKEADTQYF
>14|TRBV11-2|TRBJ2-1|many|TRBD2
TGTGCCAGCAGCGTCCCGGGGGGTAACAATGAGCAGTTCTTC
CASSVPGGNNEQFF
>13|TRBV5-1|TRBJ2-2|many|-
TGCGCCAGCAGCTTGGGGCCGTCCGGGGAGCTGTTTTTT
CASSLGPSGELFF
>12|TRBV3-1|TRBJ2-3|many|-
TGTGCCAGCAGCCGAAGGGAGGATACGCAGTATTTT
CASSRREDTQYF
>13|TRBV20-1|TRBJ1-1|many|-
TGCAGTGCTAGTGGCAGTAGATTCACTGAAGCTTTCTTT
CSASGSRFTEAFF
>16|TRBV18|TRBJ2-7|-|TRBD1
TGTGCCAGCTCACCGGGTTCTCAGACAGGGGCCTACGAGCAGTACTTC
CASSPGSQTGAYEQYF
>15|TRBV28|TRBJ2-2|few|TRBD1
TGTGCCAGCCAAAGGACAGGCCGATGGGACGGGGAGCTGTTTTTT
CASQRTGRWDGELFF
>14|TRBV12-3/TRBV12-4|TRBJ1-1|-|TRBD1
TGTGCCAGCAGTCAGGGACAGGGCAGTACTGAAGCTTTCTTT
CASSQGQGSTEAFF
>13|TRBV11-1|TRBJ1-2|few|-
TGTGCCAGCAGCTTCGGTAGACTGGGAGGCTACACCTTC
CASSFGRLGGYTF
>15|TRBV2|TRBJ2-2|many|-
TGTGCCAGCAGTGAATGGGCGACCGAGACCGGGGAGCTGTTTTTT
CASSEWATETGELFF
>15|TRBV5-1|TRBJ2-3|many|TRBD2
TGCGCCAGCAGCTTGGGACTAGCGGGACCGAATACGCAGTATTTT
CASSLGLAGPNTQYF
>13|TRBV13|TRBJ2-7|-|-
TGTGCCAGCAGCTCATCGACTAGCTACGAGCAGTACTTC
CASSSSTSYEQYF
>16|TRBV7-7|TRBJ2-1|medium-sized|TRBD2
TGTGCCAGCAGCCCAATAGCGGGGGCCCCCTACAATGAGCAGTTCTTC
CASSPIAGAPYNEQFF
>14|TRBV5-1|TRBJ2-3|medium-sized|TRBD2
TGCGCCAGCAGCCTTGGGACTACCTCAGATACGCAGTATTTT
CASSLGTTSDTQYF
>15|TRBV29-1|TRBJ2-2|few|TRBD2
TGCAGCATAACTCCTAGCGGGACGAACACCGGGGAGCTGTTTTTT
CSITPSGTNTGELFF
>15|TRBV7-2|TRBJ1-2|many|-
TGTGCCAGCAGCTTAATAAACTCCGACTTCTATGGCTACACCTTC
CASSLINSDFYGYTF
>11|TRBV29-1|TRBJ1-1|many|TRBD1
TGCAGCGTATACAGGGGGACTGAAGCTTTCTTT
CSVYRGTEAFF
>13|TRBV7-8|TRBJ1-5|-|TRBD1
TGTGCCAGCAGCTCGGGGACAGGGCAGCCCCAGCATTTT
CASSSGTGQPQHF
>15|TRBV7-9|TRBJ2-7|-|-
TGTGCCAGCAGCTTAGCGGCGCGGGGGCCGTACGAGCAGTACTTC
CASSLAARGPYEQYF
>14|TRBV20-1|TRBJ2-5|-|TRBD1
TGCAGTGCTAGAGACCTGGGACAGGAAGAGACCCAGTACTTC
CSARDLGQEETQYF
>14|TRBV21-1|TRBJ1-1|many|-
TGTGCCAGCCGAGAGACAGTGATACCCACTGAAGCTTTCTTT
CASRETVIPTEAFF
>15|TRBV2|TRBJ1-5|many|-
TGTGCCAGCACCGAGGTCCCCAGAGGCAATCAGCCCCAGCATTTT
CASTEVPRGNQPQHF
>15|TRBV25-1|TRBJ2-3|many|-
TGTGCCAGCAGTGAGGTTGGGAGAAGGACAGATACGCAGTATTTT
CASSEVGRRTDTQYF
>13|TRBV5-1|TRBJ1-2|many|-
TGCGCCAGCAGCTTGACAGGGACCCATGGCTACACCTTC
CASSLTGTHGYTF
>14|TRBV12-3/TRBV12-4|TRBJ2-3|many|-
TGTGCCAGCAGTTTTCATGGCGGGGGCGATACGCAGTATTTT
CASSFHGGGDTQYF
>14|TRBV19|TRBJ2-3|few|-
TGTGCCAGTAAACAGGAACTCAGCACAGATACGCAGTATTTT
CASKQELSTDTQYF
>16|TRBV5-4|TRBJ2-1|few|TRBD2
TGTGCCAGCAGCCGCTTCGATAGCGGGAAACACCATGAGCAGTTCTTC
CASSRFDSGKHHEQFF
>15|TRBV13|TRBJ2-1|many|-
TGTGCCAGCAGGCAGGGTCGAAGCTCCTACAATGAGCAGTTCTTC
CASRQGRSSYNEQFF
>12|TRBV7-6|TRBJ2-3|many|-
TGTGCCAGCAGCTTCATGACAGATACGCAGTATTTT
CASSFMTDTQYF
>15|TRBV20-1|TRBJ1-4|many|-
TGCAGTGCTAGCTGGGGAACCCCCTCTAATGAAAAACTGTTTTTT
CSASWGTPSNEKLFF
>17|TRBV29-1|TRBJ2-2|many|-
TGCAGCGTTCGGCGAAGGGGGCGCGGGGCGAACACCGGGGAGCTGTTTTTT
CSVRRRGRGANTGELFF
>15|TRBV4-2|TRBJ2-1|many|TRBD2
TGTGCCAGCAGCCAGAGCGGGACTAGCGGGAATGAGCAGTTCTTC
CASSQSGTSGNEQFF
>14|TRBV5-4|TRBJ2-2|many|-
TGTGCCAGCAGCTTGGCGGGGGCTACCGGGGAGCTGTTTTTT
CASSLAGATGELFF
>15|TRBV7-2|TRBJ2-7|-|-
TGTGCCAGCAGCTTAGAAGGACAGATCCCCTACGAGCAGTACTTC
CASSLEGQIPYEQYF
>15|TRBV2|TRBJ2-7|few|-
TGTGCCAGCAGTGGGGGCGTTAGCGGATCCAGGCGGCAGTACTTC
CASSGGVSGSRRQYF
>13|TRBV4-1|TRBJ2-3|many|-
TGCGCCAGCAGCCGAGTGGTGGGAGATACGCAGTATTTT
CASSRVVGDTQYF
>12|TRBV6-2/TRBV6-3|TRBJ1-6|few|-
TGTGCCAGCAACCTACAGAATTCACCCCTCCACTTT
CASNLQNSPLHF
>16|TRBV7-6|TRBJ2-1|many|TRBD2
TGTGCCAGCAGTTCGGGACTAGCGGGGGGCGTTAATGAGCAGTTCTTC
CASSSGLAGGVNEQFF
>15|TRBV5-1|TRBJ1-1|-|-
TGCGCCAGCAGCTTCTCCGACAGGAGGGTAGAGGAAGCTTTCTTT
CASSFSDRRVEEAFF